Listed here are 20 T cell receptor beta chains from one sample, sequenced in a study of tissue T cells after allogeneic stem cell transplantation. Stated time point: mouse harvest day 7 after allogeneic transplant. Each mouse received 10^7 T-cell-depleted marrow cells plus 10^6 splenic CD5+ T cells by tail vein. Data came from immunoSEQ multiplex PCR; TCRdb stores just in-frame clones and leaves some out. The table lists roughly 5,300 clones, about 51% of them singletons, with approximately 9% in the top ten. Sequencing was done on a sample of gut tissue. These receptors all stem from a female BALB/c mouse given C57BL/6 T cells with graft-versus-host disease after an allogeneic hematopoietic cell transplant.

Notes on this clone: Genes and germline come from the mouse. The read ends 1 residue shy of where the CDR3 ends; the end is completed using the germline J gene. The rearrangement joins TRBV12-2 to TRBJ2-5, with D possibly being TRBD2 (6 bases). Germline V gives CDR1 SGHLS, CDR2 HYDKME. V gave up 7 bases and J gave up 3 bases, with 10 bases separating them. This CDR3 spans 12 amino acids. CDR3 bases read: TGTGCCAGGGGGGGACCGCAAGACACCCAGTAC. Translated, it gives CARGGPQDTQY. In full, the CDR3 reads CARGGPQDTQYF.

With regard to this clone: Gene and germline names: mouse. The DNA ends 1 residue before the CDR3 does, and the rest of the CDR3 is filled in from the germline J gene. Other DNA sequences of this sample code for an identical CDR3. The gene calls are TRBV26 and TRBJ1-1, with D perhaps TRBD1 (5 bases). V lost 2 bases, J lost 0 bases, and 7 bases lay in between. Germline assignment: CDR1 KGHPV and CDR2 FQNQEV (reference sequence). This CDR3 spans 14 amino acids. The DNA read from the CDR3 is TGTGCCAGCAGTCTGGGACAAGCAAACACAGAAGTCTTC. It encodes CASSLGQANTEVF. The full CDR3 protein reads CASSLGQANTEVFF. The full variable domain, in which reference TRBV26 and TRBJ1-1 provide the parts outside the CDR3, is NSKVIQTPRYLVKGQGQKAKMRCIPEKGHPVVFWYQQNKNNEFKFLINFQNQEVLQQIDMTEKRFSAECPSNSPCSLEIQSSEAGDSALYLCASSLGQANTEVFFGKGTRLTVV.

As concerns this clone: These gene names are mouse names. The observed sequence ends 1 residue before the CDR3 terminus, with the missing tail filled in from the germline J gene. V usage is TRBV23 and J usage is TRBJ2-5; the listed D gene, TRBD2, was not tested against the DNA. The germline V gene has CDR1 KGHTA and CDR2 FQNQQP. The CDR3 is 15 residues long. The CDR3 sequence: CSSSQPGTGVDTQYF. CDR3 bases read: TGCTCCAGCAGTCAGCCCGGGACTGGGGTCGACACCCAGTAC.

In the case of this clone: Gene names refer to mouse genes. This same CDR3 is encoded by further DNA sequences in the sample. Incomplete CDR3 DNA: TGTGCCAGCAGTCTGGGCAATTCTGGAAATACGCTCTAT. Encoded protein: CASSLGNSGNTLY. The CDR3 as a whole reads CASSLGNSGNTLYF. The chain is built from TRBV26 and TRBJ1-3; D remains ambiguous. The read falls 1 residue short of the CDR3 end, and the missing part is taken from the germline J gene. V was cut by 2 bases and J by 0 bases, with 5 bases left in between. This CDR3 has 14 residues. Germline V gives CDR1 KGHPV, CDR2 FQNQEV (reference sequence).

Within the sample, this clone is large. Gene names are the mouse ones. Sequencing ends 1 residue short of the CDR3 end; the germline J gene provides the rest. The J gene is TRBJ2-7, the V gene TRBV3; TRBD2 aligns across 11 bases. Trimming cost V 3 bases and J 4 bases; bases outside gene matches: 2. Per the germline V gene, CDR1 is SNHLY and CDR2 is FYNGKV (reference sequence). CDR3 length: 14 residues. The CDR3 DNA, read in part, is TGTGCCAGCAGCTTGGGACTGGGGGAATATGAACAGTAC. It specifies CASSLGLGEYEQY. In full, the CDR3 is CASSLGLGEYEQYF.

Note on this clone: The genes are named according to mouse. From the germline J gene comes the end of the CDR3, since the read stops 1 residue before it. The V and J genes are TRBV13-3 and TRBJ2-7, with 7 nucleotides matching TRBD2. CDR1 NNHDY and CDR2 SYVADS come from the germline V gene. This CDR3 has 12 amino acids. With 7 bases clipped from V and 4 bases from J, the junction kept 5 bases outside the gene matches. This CDR3 is CASGDWVYEQYF. Incomplete CDR3 DNA: TGTGCCAGCGGAGACTGGGTGTATGAACAGTAC.

Comment on this clone: Germline and genes: mouse. The read gets to within 1 residue of the CDR3 end, and the germline J gene fills in the rest. The rearrangement joins TRBV3 to TRBJ1-4; 7 bases fit TRBD1. The CDR3 contains 15 residues. Germline V lookup: CDR1 SNHLY, CDR2 FYNGKV (reference sequence). Trimming at V came to 5 bases and at J to 0 bases, leaving 3 bases not matched to a gene. Partial CDR3 DNA: TGTGCCAGCAGCCCACAGGGGTTTTCCAACGAAAGATTATTT. Amino acids: CASSPQGFSNERLF. The whole CDR3 sequence reads CASSPQGFSNERLFF.

Points on this clone: All gene names here are mouse names. Partial CDR3 DNA: TGTGCCAGCTCTCTCGACTGGGGGGGGGATAGTGCAGAAACGCTGTAT. It specifies CASSLDWGGDSAETLY. In full, the CDR3 reads CASSLDWGGDSAETLYF. This chain connects TRBV12-1 to TRBJ2-3; TRBD2 aligns across 11 bases. The sequenced fragment ends 1 residue before the CDR3 boundary, so the rest is inferred from the germline J gene. V lost 0 bases, J lost 0 bases, and 4 bases stayed unmatched. The CDR3 spans 17 residues. CDR1 and CDR2 from the germline V gene are SGHSN and HYEKVE.

For this clone: Gene names follow the mouse nomenclature. The read gets to within 1 residue of the CDR3 end, and the germline J gene fills in the rest. The rearrangement links TRBV3 to TRBJ2-1; 10 bases match TRBD1. This CDR3 is built from 16 residues. J gave up 2 bases and V 5 bases, and 6 bases lay outside the gene matches. Germline CDR1 is SNHLY and CDR2 is FYNGKV (reference sequence). CDR3 amino acids: CASSPRDRGDYAEQFF. Partial CDR3 DNA: TGTGCCAGCAGCCCCCGGGACAGGGGAGACTATGCTGAGCAGTTC.

In regard to this clone: The genes are named according to mouse. Sequencing ends 1 residue short of the CDR3 end; the germline J gene provides the rest. This chain uses TRBV16 with TRBJ2-7; TRBD2 matches at 9 bases. V lost 4 bases, J lost 1 base, and 5 bases stayed unmatched. Germline lookup yields CDR1 SGHSA and CDR2 FRNQAP. The CDR3 covers 15 residues. Incomplete CDR3 DNA: TGTGCAAGCAGCTCCTCCGGGACTGGGTCCTATGAACAGTAC. It translates to CASSSSGTGSYEQY. The entire CDR3 sequence reads CASSSSGTGSYEQYF.

This clone was recorded a few times. Here the gene names and germline are mouse. Partial CDR3 DNA: TGTGCCAGCAGTCTGTTGGATTCTGGAAATACGCTCTAT. Translating gives CASSLLDSGNTLY. The whole CDR3 reads CASSLLDSGNTLYF. This rearrangement joins TRBV26 to TRBJ1-3; D ambiguous. The CDR3 end lies 1 residue beyond the end of the read and is filled in from the germline J gene. This CDR3 region has 14 residues. Trimming took off 1 base at V and 0 bases at J, with 4 bases between the two ends. Germline assignment: CDR1 KGHPV and CDR2 FQNQEV (reference sequence).

As for this clone: Here the gene names and germline are mouse. Coverage ceases 1 residue before the CDR3 finishes, and the germline J gene fills in the end. The rearrangement uses TRBV26 and TRBJ1-5; D is unresolved. V was cut by 6 bases and J by 4 bases, with 13 bases left in between. Germline assignment: CDR1 KGHPV and CDR2 FQNQEV (reference sequence). The CDR3 sequence is 14 residues long. This CDR3 is CASRVFGENQAPLF. The DNA read from the CDR3 is TGTGCCAGCAGGGTGTTCGGGGAAAACCAGGCTCCGCTT.

As to this clone: Genes here carry mouse names. The part of the CDR3 DNA that was read is TGTGCCAGCTCTCTCCAGGGGGCCCAAAACACCTTGTAC. This translates into CASSLQGAQNTLY. The whole CDR3 protein reads CASSLQGAQNTLYF. The V call is TRBV12-2, the J call TRBJ2-4, with 8 bases lining up with TRBD1. The read ends 1 residue shy of where the CDR3 ends; the end is completed using the germline J gene. After removal of 0 bases from V and 3 bases from J, the junction contained 1 base not matched to a gene. CDR1 is SGHLS, CDR2 HYDKME, per germline. The length of the CDR3 is 14 residues. The complete variable domain, with remaining parts taken from reference TRBV12-2 and TRBJ2-4, reads NSGVVQSPRYIIKGKGERSILKCIPISGHLSVAWYQQTQGQELKFFIQHYDKMERDKGNLPSRFSVQQFDDYHSEMNMSALELEDSAVYFCASSLQGAQNTLYFGAGTRLSVL.

This clone was counted only a few times. Gene and germline names: mouse. Sequencing ends 1 residue short of the CDR3 end; the germline J gene provides the rest. This chain joins TRBV13-2 and TRBJ1-1; D remains unclear. Germline-derived CDR1 and CDR2 are NNHNN and SYGAGS (reference sequence). V lost 2 bases and J lost 1, with 6 bases in between. The CDR3 length is 13 residues. The CDR3 DNA, read in part, is TGTGCCAGCGGTGAACCAGGGAACACAGAAGTCTTC. Amino acid sequence: CASGEPGNTEVF. The full CDR3 protein reads CASGEPGNTEVFF.

About this clone: Genes here carry mouse names. The read falls 1 residue short of the CDR3 end, and the missing part is taken from the germline J gene. The gene calls are TRBV16 and TRBJ2-7, with 7 bases that match TRBD2. There are 14 residues in the CDR3. Germline V lookup: CDR1 SGHSA, CDR2 FRNQAP. With 3 bases clipped from V and 0 bases from J, the junction kept 2 bases outside the gene matches. The part of the CDR3 DNA that was read is TGTGCAAGCAGCTTTACTGGGGTCTCCTATGAACAGTAC. Translating gives CASSFTGVSYEQY. The complete CDR3 reads CASSFTGVSYEQYF.

This clone was counted between two and nine times. The listed genes are named as in mouse. The CDR3 is cut off 1 residue early in the read; its end comes from the germline J gene. The chain couples TRBV26 to TRBJ2-4, with 10 nucleotides matching TRBD2. V was pared by 2 bases and J by 4 bases, with 0 bases of the junction left unmatched. The germline V gene has CDR1 KGHPV and CDR2 FQNQEV (reference sequence). The CDR3 has 14 residues. The CDR3 DNA, read in part, is TGTGCCAGCAGTCTGACTGGGGGGGAAAACACCTTGTAC. This encodes CASSLTGGENTLY. The full-length CDR3 reads as CASSLTGGENTLYF.

Comment on this clone: Gene names and germline refer to mouse. The CDR3 goes on 1 residue after the read ends, and that part is filled in from the germline J gene. The V and J genes are TRBV23 and TRBJ1-2. Germline lookup yields CDR1 KGHTA and CDR2 FQNQQP. This CDR3 is 15 amino acids long. CDR3 DNA (partial): TGCTCCAGCAGTCAACGAGGGGGGCAGCGCTCCGACTACACC. This sequence encodes CSSSQRGGQRSDYT. In full, the CDR3 is CSSSQRGGQRSDYTF.

With regard to this clone: Gene names and germline match the mouse. The covered CDR3 bases are TGTGCCAGCAGTATAGAGGGTGGGAATTCGCCCCTCTAC. Translating gives CASSIEGGNSPLY. The entire CDR3 protein reads CASSIEGGNSPLYF. V is TRBV19 and J is TRBJ1-6; D gene unclear. The CDR3 extends 1 residue past the end of the read, so its final part is completed from the germline J gene. TRBJ1-6 is reported as an ORF; its role is uncertain. Trimming left V 0 bases short and J 7 bases short, with 8 bases between. There are 14 residues in the CDR3. The germline V gene has CDR1 FNHDT and CDR2 SITEND (reference sequence).

This clone was detected only a few times. Each gene name is a mouse one. Read sequence stops 1 residue before the CDR3 end, and the germline J gene provides the missing end. This chain links TRBV26 with TRBJ2-3, with D perhaps TRBD2 (5 bases). V dropped 4 bases and J dropped 0 bases, with 8 bases sitting between them. The CDR3 loop spans 14 amino acids. CDR1 and CDR2 (germline): KGHPV, FQNQEV (reference sequence). The CDR3 is CASSPTASAETLYF. The part of the CDR3 DNA that was read is TGTGCCAGCAGTCCGACTGCTAGTGCAGAAACGCTGTAT.

This clone appeared a few times. The listed genes are named as in mouse. Read data end 1 residue before the CDR3 end; the end is taken from the germline J gene. The chain couples TRBV13-2 to TRBJ2-3, with TRBD2 matching over 11 bases. V was clipped by 3 bases and J by 3 bases; unmatched bases: 3. CDR1 and CDR2 from the germline V gene are NNHNN and SYGAGS (reference sequence). The CDR3 extends over 15 amino acids. The covered CDR3 bases are TGTGCCAGCGGTGTCGGACTGGGGGGAGCAGAAACGCTGTAT. It yields the protein CASGVGLGGAETLY. The CDR3 as a whole reads CASGVGLGGAETLYF.